Listed here are 5 T cell receptor beta chains from one sample, sequenced in a study of cytomegalovirus exposure and HLA in healthy donors. PCR amplification relied on 60 Vbeta primers (plus 13 Jbeta primers). TCRdb keeps only in-frame clones here, not all; method: immunoSEQ multiplex PCR. The sample lists 200,000 to 250,000 clones; over 65% were seen once. The sample comprised PBMCs. The receptors shown here come from a human donor in good health.

The J gene is TRBJ2-7, the V gene TRBV6-5; a weak D match, TRBD2 (6 bases). The V and J ends lost 6 bases and 3 bases respectively, with 18 bases between them. This CDR3 region has 15 residues. Germline V gene lookup returns CDR1 MNHEY and CDR2 SVGAGI. CDR3 in amino acids: CASRVTGGAYYEQYF. CDR3 DNA sequence: TGTGCCAGCAGGGTTACCGGAGGGGCGTACTACGAGCAGTACTTC.

The V and J genes are TRBV29-1 and TRBJ1-1, with a possible D match to TRBD1 (6 bases). This CDR3 contains 13 residues. Per germline, CDR1 SQVTM and CDR2 ANQGSEA. DNA of the CDR3: TGCAGTGCTGGGGGCAGAGGAAACACTGAAGCTTTCTTT. It encodes CSAGGRGNTEAFF. The entire variable domain, with the rest obtained from reference TRBV29-1 and TRBJ1-1, is as follows: SAVISQKPSRDICQRGTSLTIQCQVDSQVTMMFWYRQQPGQSLTLIATANQGSEATYESGFVIDKFPISRPNLTFSTLTVSNMSPEDSSIYLCSAGGRGNTEAFFGQGTRLTVV.

V usage is TRBV5-4 and J usage is TRBJ2-5; 8 bases line up with TRBD1. Germline CDR1 and CDR2: SGHNT and YYREEE (reference sequence). The CDR3 has 13 amino acids. The V gene end was trimmed by 4 bases and the J gene end by 5 bases; junction bases not matched to a gene: 4. CDR3 residues: CASSTGQGETQYF. The CDR3 nucleotides read TGTGCCAGCAGCACTGGACAGGGTGAGACCCAGTACTTC.

CDR3 bases: TGCGCCAGCAGCCAAGTCGTGCTGCCCCAATACGAGCAGTACTTC. Translation: CASSQVVLPQYEQYF. This chain joins TRBV4-1 and TRBJ2-5; no reliable D call. The J call may be incorrect, as the DNA end agrees better with TRBJ2-7. The CDR3 consists of 15 residues. Germline assignment: CDR1 MGHRA and CDR2 YSYEKL.

The rearrangement joins TRBV30 to TRBJ2-2; 13 bases fit TRBD2. Germline V gene data show CDR1 as GTSNPN and CDR2 as SVGIG (reference sequence). V shed 5 bases, J shed 5 bases, and the junction held 5 bases outside the gene matches. CDR3 length: 15 amino acids. CDR3 in amino acids: CAWVGTSGTTGELFF. The CDR3 coding sequence is TGTGCCTGGGTCGGGACTAGCGGGACGACCGGGGAGCTGTTTTTT.